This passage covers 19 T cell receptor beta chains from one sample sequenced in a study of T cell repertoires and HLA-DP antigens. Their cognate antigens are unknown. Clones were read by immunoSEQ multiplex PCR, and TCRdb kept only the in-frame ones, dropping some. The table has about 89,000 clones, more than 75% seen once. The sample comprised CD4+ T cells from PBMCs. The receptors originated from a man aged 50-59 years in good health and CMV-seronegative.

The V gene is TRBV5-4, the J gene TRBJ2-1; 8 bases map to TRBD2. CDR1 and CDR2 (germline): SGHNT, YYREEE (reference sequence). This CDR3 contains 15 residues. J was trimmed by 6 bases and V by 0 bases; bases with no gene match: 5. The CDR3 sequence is CASSLGDGGANEQFF. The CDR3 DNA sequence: TGTGCCAGCAGCTTGGGAGACGGGGGGGCCAATGAGCAGTTCTTC.

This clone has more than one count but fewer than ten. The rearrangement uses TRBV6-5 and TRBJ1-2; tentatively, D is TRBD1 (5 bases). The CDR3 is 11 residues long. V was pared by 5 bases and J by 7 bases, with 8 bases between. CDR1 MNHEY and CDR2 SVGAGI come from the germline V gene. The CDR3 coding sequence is TGTGCCAGCAGTCAAGGGGTTGGCTACACCTTC. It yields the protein CASSQGVGYTF.

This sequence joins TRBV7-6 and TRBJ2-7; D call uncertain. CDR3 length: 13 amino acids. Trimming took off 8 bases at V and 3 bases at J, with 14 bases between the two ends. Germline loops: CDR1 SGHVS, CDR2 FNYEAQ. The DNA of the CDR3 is TGTGCCAGCTCGACTCAAGAAATCTACGAGCAGTACTTC. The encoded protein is CASSTQEIYEQYF.

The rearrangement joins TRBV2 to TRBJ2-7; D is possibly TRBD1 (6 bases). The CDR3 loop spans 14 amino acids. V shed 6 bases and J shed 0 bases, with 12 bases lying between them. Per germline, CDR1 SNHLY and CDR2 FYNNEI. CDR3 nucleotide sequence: TGTGCCAGCAGCCGAGGACAGTACTCCTACGAGCAGTACTTC. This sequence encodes CASSRGQYSYEQYF.

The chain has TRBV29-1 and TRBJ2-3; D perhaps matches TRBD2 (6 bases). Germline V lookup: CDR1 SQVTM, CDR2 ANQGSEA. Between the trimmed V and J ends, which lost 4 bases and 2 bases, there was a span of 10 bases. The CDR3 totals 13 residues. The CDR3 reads CSVGGTLTDTQYF. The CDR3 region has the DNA TGCAGCGTTGGGGGGACTCTCACAGATACGCAGTATTTT.

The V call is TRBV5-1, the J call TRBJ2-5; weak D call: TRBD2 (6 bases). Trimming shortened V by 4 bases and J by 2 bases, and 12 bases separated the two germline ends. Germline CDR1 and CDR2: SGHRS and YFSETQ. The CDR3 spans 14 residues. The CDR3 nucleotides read TGCGCCAGCAGCCAAGGAGGGGTTCAAGAGACCCAGTACTTC. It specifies CASSQGGVQETQYF.

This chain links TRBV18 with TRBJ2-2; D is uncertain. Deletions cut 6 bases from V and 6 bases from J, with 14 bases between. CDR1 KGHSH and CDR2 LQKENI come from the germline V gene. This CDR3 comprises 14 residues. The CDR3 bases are TGTGCCAGCTCCCCCCCCGGAAGGGCCGGGGAGCTGTTTTTT. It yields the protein CASSPPGRAGELFF.

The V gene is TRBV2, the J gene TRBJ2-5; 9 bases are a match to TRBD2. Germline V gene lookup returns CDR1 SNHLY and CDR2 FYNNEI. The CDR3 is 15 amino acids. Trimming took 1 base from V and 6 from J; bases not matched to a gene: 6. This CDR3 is CASSEVSGRSKTQYF. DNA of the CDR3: TGTGCCAGCAGTGAAGTGAGCGGGAGGTCGAAGACCCAGTACTTC.

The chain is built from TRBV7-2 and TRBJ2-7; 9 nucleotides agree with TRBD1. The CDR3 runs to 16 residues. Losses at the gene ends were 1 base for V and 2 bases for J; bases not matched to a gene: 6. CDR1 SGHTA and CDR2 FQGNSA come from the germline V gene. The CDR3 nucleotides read TGTGCCAGCAGCTTAGGGATAGGGACAGGGACCTACGAGCAGTACTTC. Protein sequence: CASSLGIGTGTYEQYF.

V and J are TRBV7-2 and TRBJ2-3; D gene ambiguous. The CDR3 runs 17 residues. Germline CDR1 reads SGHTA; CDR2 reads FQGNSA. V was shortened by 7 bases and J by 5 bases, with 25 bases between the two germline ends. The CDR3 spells CASIKDSGPPAGDTQYF. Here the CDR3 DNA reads TGTGCCAGCATCAAAGATTCGGGTCCCCCCGCCGGAGATACGCAGTATTTT.

The CDR3 protein is CASSPGPISGNTIYF. The CDR3 nucleotides are TGTGCCAGCAGCCCCGGACCGATCTCTGGAAACACCATATATTTT. The chain is built from TRBV7-2 and TRBJ1-3; D is ambiguous. CDR1 is SGHTA and CDR2 is FQGNSA in the germline V gene. This CDR3 is built from 15 residues. V shed 5 bases and J shed 0 bases, with 11 bases lying between them. Supplemented by reference TRBV7-2 and TRBJ1-3, the full variable domain reads GAGVSQSPSNKVTEKGKDVELRCDPISGHTALYWYRQSLGQGLEFLIYFQGNSAPDKSGLPSDRFSAERTGGSVSTLTIQRTQQEDSAVYLCASSPGPISGNTIYFGEGSWLTVV.

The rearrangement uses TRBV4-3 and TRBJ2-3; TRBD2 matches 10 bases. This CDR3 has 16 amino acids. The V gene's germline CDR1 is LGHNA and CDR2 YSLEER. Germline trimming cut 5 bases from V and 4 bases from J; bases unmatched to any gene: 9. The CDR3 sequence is CASSTQAGGYSDTQYF. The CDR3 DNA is TGCGCCAGCAGCACACAAGCGGGAGGGTATTCAGATACGCAGTATTTT.

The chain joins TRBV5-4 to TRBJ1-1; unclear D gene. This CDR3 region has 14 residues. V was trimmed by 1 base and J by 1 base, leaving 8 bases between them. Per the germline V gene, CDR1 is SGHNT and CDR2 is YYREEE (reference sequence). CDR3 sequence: CASSLSLGNTEAFF. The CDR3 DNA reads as TGTGCCAGCAGCTTGTCTCTGGGGAACACTGAAGCTTTCTTT. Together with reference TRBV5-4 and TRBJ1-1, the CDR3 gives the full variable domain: ETGVTQSPTHLIKTRGQQVTLRCSSQSGHNTVSWYQQALGQGPQFIFQYYREEENGRGNFPPRFSGLQFPNYSSELNVNALELDDSALYLCASSLSLGNTEAFFGQGTRLTVV.

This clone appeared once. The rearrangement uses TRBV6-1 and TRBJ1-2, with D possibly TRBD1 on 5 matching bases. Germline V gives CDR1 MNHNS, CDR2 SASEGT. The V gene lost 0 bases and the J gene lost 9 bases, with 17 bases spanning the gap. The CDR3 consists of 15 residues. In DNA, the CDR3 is TGTGCCAGCAGTGAAGCGCCCGCAGGGTGGGGCCGCTACACCTTC. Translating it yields CASSEAPAGWGRYTF.

The CDR3 here is CSVGEGELSGNTIYF. DNA of the CDR3: TGCAGCGTTGGTGAGGGGGAGCTCTCTGGAAACACCATATATTTT. The chain uses TRBV29-1 and TRBJ1-3, with a possible D match to TRBD1 (6 bases). The CDR3 covers 15 residues. CDR1 is SQVTM, CDR2 ANQGSEA, per germline. The V and J ends lost 4 bases and 0 bases respectively, with 13 bases between them.

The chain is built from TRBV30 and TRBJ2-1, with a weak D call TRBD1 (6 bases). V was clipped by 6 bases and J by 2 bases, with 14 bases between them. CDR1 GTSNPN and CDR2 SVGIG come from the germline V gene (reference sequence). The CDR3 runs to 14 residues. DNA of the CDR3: TGTGCCTGCTCAAGTGGGGGCCCCTACAATGAGCAGTTCTTC. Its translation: CACSSGGPYNEQFF.

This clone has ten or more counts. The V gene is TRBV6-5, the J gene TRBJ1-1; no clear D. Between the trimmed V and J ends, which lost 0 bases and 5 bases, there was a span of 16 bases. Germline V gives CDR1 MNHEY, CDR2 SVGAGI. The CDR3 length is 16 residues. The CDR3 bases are TGTGCCAGCAGTTACTCCGGAGTCTCGGTAGGGACTGAAGCTTTCTTT. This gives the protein CASSYSGVSVGTEAFF.

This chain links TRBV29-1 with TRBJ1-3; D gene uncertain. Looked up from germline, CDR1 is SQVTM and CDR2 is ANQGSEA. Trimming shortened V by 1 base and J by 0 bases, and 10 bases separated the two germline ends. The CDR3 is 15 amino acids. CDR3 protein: CSVEGQAISGNTIYF. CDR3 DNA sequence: TGCAGCGTTGAAGGGCAGGCCATCTCTGGAAACACCATATATTTT.

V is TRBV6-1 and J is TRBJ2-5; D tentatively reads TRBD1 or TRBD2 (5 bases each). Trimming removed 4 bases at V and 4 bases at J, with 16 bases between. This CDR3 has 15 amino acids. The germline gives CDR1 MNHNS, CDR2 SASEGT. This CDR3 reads CASSGGRGILETQYF. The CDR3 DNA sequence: TGTGCCAGCAGTGGGGGGAGAGGGATACTAGAGACCCAGTACTTC.